The next 9 T cell receptor beta chains were all read from a single sample in a study of shared clonotypes between healthy human individuals. Some clones are missing from TCRdb's copy, which holds only in-frame ones; the method was immunoSEQ multiplex PCR. The table shows over a million clones, with approximately 80% occurring only once. Sequenced input: memory CD4+ T cells from PBMCs. Subset specified: CD45RA-negative fraction. The receptors stem from a man younger than 35 in good health. Some clones in this sample may be carry-over from other donors' samples.

The V and J genes are TRBV12-2 and TRBJ1-4. TRBV12-2 is described as a pseudogene. The CDR3 loop spans 18 amino acids. Written as DNA, the CDR3 is TGTGCAAGTCGCTTCCGAAGCCCAGGCGGGGTTCCTAATGAAAAACTGTTTTTT. It yields the protein CASRFRSPGGVPNEKLFF.

As DNA, the CDR3 is TGTGCCAGCAGCTTAGGTCCTAGCGGCGGAACCGGGGAGCTGTTTTTT. Translating gives CASSLGPSGGTGELFF. The chain employs TRBV7-6 and TRBJ2-2; 7 nucleotides align to TRBD2. V lost 1 base to trimming and J lost 5 bases; unmatched junction nucleotides: 7. The CDR3 spans 16 residues. Looked up from germline, CDR1 is SGHVS and CDR2 is FNYEAQ.

V usage is TRBV2 and J usage is TRBJ2-5, with D possibly being TRBD1 (10 bases). Trimming cost V 7 bases and J 5 bases, with 38 bases left between them. CDR1 is SNHLY, CDR2 FYNNEI, per germline. The CDR3 consists of 21 residues. CDR3 protein: CASKDLPGQGITGTSYETQYF. The DNA for the CDR3 is TGTGCCAGCAAAGACCTCCCGGGACAGGGGATAACCGGGACTAGCTACGAGACCCAGTACTTC.

Regarding this clone: Other nucleotide sequences in the sample specify the same CDR3. The chain recombines TRBV11-2 with TRBJ1-3; 8 bases fit TRBD1. Per germline, CDR1 SGHAT and CDR2 FQNNGV. This CDR3 spans 15 amino acids. V lost 0 bases to trimming and J lost 2 bases; unmatched junction nucleotides: 0. This chain's CDR3 is CASSLDRGPGNTIYF. CDR3 bases: TGTGCCAGCAGCTTAGACAGGGGGCCTGGAAACACCATATATTTT.

V is TRBV6-5 and J is TRBJ2-1; D ambiguous. The CDR3 is 16 residues long. The germline gives CDR1 MNHEY, CDR2 SVGAGI. V shed 2 bases and J shed 2 bases, with 13 bases lying between them. The CDR3 nucleotides read TGTGCCAGCAGTTACGGGGTCCGGGTCGCCTACAATGAGCAGTTCTTC. Its protein is CASSYGVRVAYNEQFF.

The rearrangement uses TRBV28 and TRBJ1-5; weak D call: TRBD1 (6 bases). The V and J ends lost 5 bases and 5 bases respectively, with 19 bases between them. The CDR3 sequence is 16 residues long. Germline CDR1 and CDR2: MDHEN and SYDVKM. The CDR3, as DNA: TGTGCCAGCAGTGCGACGAGCAGGGGACTCCATCAGCCCCAGCATTTT. Translation gives CASSATSRGLHQPQHF.

The chain recombines TRBV28 with TRBJ1-1, with 12 bases matching TRBD1. CDR3 length equals 15 residues. Looked up from germline, CDR1 is MDHEN and CDR2 is SYDVKM. Unmatched junction bases numbered 6, after V lost 5 bases and J lost 5 bases. The CDR3 DNA sequence: TGTGCCAGCAGTCCAGGGACAGGGGGCGAAACTGAAGCTTTCTTT. As protein: CASSPGTGGETEAFF.

The gene calls are TRBV10-3 and TRBJ1-3; D call uncertain. The CDR3 has 14 residues. Germline V gene data show CDR1 as ENHRY and CDR2 as SYGVKD. The V end was cut by 5 bases, the J end by 1 base, with 9 bases between. The CDR3 reads CAISSPGSGNTIYF. The CDR3 DNA reads TGTGCCATCAGTAGCCCCGGATCTGGAAACACCATATATTTT.

This chain joins TRBV14 and TRBJ2-3; tentatively, D is TRBD2 (5 bases). Trimming pared 2 bases from V and 5 bases from J, leaving 11 bases between. Germline V gives CDR1 SGHDN, CDR2 FVKESK. This CDR3 has 14 amino acids. CDR3 bases: TGTGCCAGCAGCCAATTTCGGGAAGGAGATACGCAGTATTTT. Amino acid sequence: CASSQFREGDTQYF. The variable domain in full, with the rest retrieved from reference TRBV14 and TRBJ2-3, is EAGVTQFPSHSVIEKGQTVTLRCDPISGHDNLYWYRRVMGKEIKFLLHFVKESKQDESGMPNNRFLAERTGGTYSTLKVQPAELEDSGVYFCASSQFREGDTQYFGPGTRLTVL.